This T cell receptor (beta chain) came from a study of blood T cells in healthy people across ages. The CDR3 extends over 13 amino acids. Alongside a J-beta primer mix, a sample-barcoded 5' primer served in a second PCR lasting about 6 to 12 cycles. MiXCR was run by TCRdb on the 5' RACE reads, yielding one entry per CDR3 protein. In the table there are more than 1,000,000 distinct CDR3 sequences, 25% of which are singletons. Total RNA, at least 6 micrograms per sample, was extracted from PBMCs. This sample was shared with a second study, whose subject was T cells of mothers and their children. That paper adds: Extracted RNA, in its entirety, went into cDNA synthesis at 1.5 ug per 15 ul.

The chain links TRBV12-3 or TRBV12-4 to TRBJ2-1; no reliable D call. With the DNA end fitting TRBJ2-7 better, the J assignment may be wrong. The specimen sequenced was blood. This sequence was found in a girl aged 2 to 10 in good health. The CDR3 nucleotides read TGTGCCAGCAGTCCCGGTTCCATCGACGAGCAGTACTTC. Encoded protein: CASSPGSIDEQYF.